Listed below are T cell receptor beta chains from one sample, sequenced in a study of cytomegalovirus exposure and HLA in healthy donors. Clones were sequenced by immunoSEQ multiplex PCR, and TCRdb holds only the in-frame ones, with some missing. The repertoire has 170,000 or so clones, approximately 80% of them found once; the top ten carry approximately 6.7%. Sequencing used PBMCs. The receptors stem from a man under 40 in good health and CMV-seropositive. The CDR3 runs from the conserved cysteine through the conserved F or W. Fields, in order: clone size, J gene, CDR3 length, D gene, V gene, CDR3 protein, CDR3 DNA. A D gene is named only where the DNA matches it firmly. Part of the rows lack a size; the others show once, few, many or a class for expanded clones.

abundance: .; j_gene: TRBJ2-1; len: 15; d_gene: TRBD1; v_gene: TRBV29-1; CDR3aa: CSVEGGQGAYNEQFF; CDR3nt: TGCAGCGTTGAAGGCGGACAGGGGGCGTACAATGAGCAGTTCTTC
abundance: .; j_gene: TRBJ2-1; len: 17; d_gene: .; v_gene: TRBV15; CDR3aa: CATSSGRGQFAYNEQFF; CDR3nt: TGTGCCACCAGCAGCGGTCGAGGACAGTTCGCCTACAATGAGCAGTTCTTC
abundance: .; j_gene: TRBJ2-1; len: 14; d_gene: TRBD2; v_gene: TRBV30; CDR3aa: CAWSWTSGANEQFF; CDR3nt: TGTGCCTGGAGTTGGACTAGCGGGGCCAATGAGCAGTTCTTC
abundance: .; j_gene: TRBJ2-7; len: 16; d_gene: .; v_gene: TRBV21-1; CDR3aa: CASSKGGQGCSYEQYF; CDR3nt: TGTGCCAGCAGCAAAGGGGGACAGGGGTGCTCCTACGAGCAGTACTTC
abundance: .; j_gene: TRBJ2-7; len: 16; d_gene: TRBD2; v_gene: TRBV5-4; CDR3aa: CASSPGGLAGDYEQYF; CDR3nt: TGTGCCAGCAGCCCCGGGGGACTAGCGGGGGATTACGAGCAGTACTTC
abundance: .; j_gene: TRBJ2-3; len: 15; d_gene: .; v_gene: TRBV2; CDR3aa: CASSGMSGSADTQYF; CDR3nt: TGTGCCAGCAGTGGGATGTCGGGGAGCGCAGATACGCAGTATTTT
abundance: .; j_gene: TRBJ1-2; len: 15; d_gene: .; v_gene: TRBV7-2; CDR3aa: CASSLESRNSYGYTF; CDR3nt: TGTGCCAGCAGCTTAGAGAGTCGTAACAGCTATGGCTACACCTTC
abundance: .; j_gene: TRBJ1-5; len: 16; d_gene: TRBD1; v_gene: TRBV5-6; CDR3aa: CASSRPAQGSGQPQHF; CDR3nt: TGTGCCAGCAGCCGGCCGGCACAGGGGTCAGGTCAGCCCCAGCATTTT
abundance: .; j_gene: TRBJ1-1; len: 14; d_gene: .; v_gene: TRBV11-2; CDR3aa: CASSRGTSGTEAFF; CDR3nt: TGTGCCAGCAGCAGAGGTACATCGGGCACTGAAGCTTTCTTT
abundance: few; j_gene: TRBJ2-2; len: 13; d_gene: TRBD1; v_gene: TRBV4-1; CDR3aa: CASSDRVVGELFF; CDR3nt: TGCGCCAGCAGTGACAGGGTGGTCGGGGAGCTGTTTTTT
abundance: few; j_gene: TRBJ1-2; len: 15; d_gene: TRBD1; v_gene: TRBV4-1; CDR3aa: CASSPNRDSNYGYTF; CDR3nt: TGCGCCAGCAGCCCTAACCGGGACAGTAACTATGGCTACACCTTC
abundance: .; j_gene: TRBJ2-3; len: 15; d_gene: TRBD2; v_gene: TRBV7-3; CDR3aa: CASSQTSGTTDTQYF; CDR3nt: TGTGCCAGCAGCCAGACTAGCGGGACCACAGATACGCAGTATTTT
abundance: .; j_gene: TRBJ1-5; len: 13; d_gene: TRBD1; v_gene: TRBV19; CDR3aa: CASRMTGDQPQHF; CDR3nt: TGTGCCAGTAGGATGACAGGGGATCAGCCCCAGCATTTT
abundance: .; j_gene: TRBJ1-1; len: 15; d_gene: .; v_gene: TRBV11-3; CDR3aa: CASSLGGAYETEAFF; CDR3nt: TGTGCCAGCAGCTTGGGGGGGGCTTATGAGACTGAAGCTTTCTTT
abundance: .; j_gene: TRBJ2-1; len: 15; d_gene: TRBD1; v_gene: TRBV30; CDR3aa: CAWSAGTGAENEQFF; CDR3nt: TGTGCCTGGAGTGCCGGGACAGGGGCGGAAAATGAGCAGTTCTTC
abundance: .; j_gene: TRBJ2-5; len: 19; d_gene: TRBD2; v_gene: TRBV7-3; CDR3aa: CASSLIGALADGGQETQYF; CDR3nt: TGTGCCAGCAGCTTAATCGGCGCTCTAGCGGACGGAGGGCAAGAGACCCAGTACTTC
abundance: .; j_gene: TRBJ2-1; len: 17; d_gene: .; v_gene: TRBV14; CDR3aa: CASSQDGSGLSYNEQFF; CDR3nt: TGTGCCAGCAGCCAAGATGGGAGCGGGCTCTCCTACAATGAGCAGTTCTTC
abundance: .; j_gene: TRBJ2-3; len: 15; d_gene: TRBD1; v_gene: TRBV15; CDR3aa: CATSRDSGTGRTAYF; CDR3nt: TGTGCCACCAGCAGAGATTCAGGGACAGGCCGAACCGCCTATTTT
abundance: .; j_gene: TRBJ2-1; len: 15; d_gene: TRBD1; v_gene: TRBV9; CDR3aa: CASSVADRVGNEQFF; CDR3nt: TGTGCCAGCAGCGTAGCTGACAGGGTTGGCAATGAGCAGTTCTTC
abundance: .; j_gene: TRBJ2-3; len: 16; d_gene: TRBD1; v_gene: TRBV19; CDR3aa: CASSMRDRGEADTQYF; CDR3nt: TGTGCCAGTAGTATGAGGGACAGGGGCGAAGCAGATACGCAGTATTTT
abundance: .; j_gene: TRBJ2-1; len: 17; d_gene: TRBD2; v_gene: TRBV6-1; CDR3aa: CASRERTSGRAVYEQFF; CDR3nt: TGTGCCAGCAGGGAACGGACTAGCGGGAGGGCAGTATATGAGCAGTTCTTC
abundance: .; j_gene: TRBJ2-7; len: 12; d_gene: .; v_gene: TRBV11-2; CDR3aa: CASSPSTYEQYF; CDR3nt: TGTGCCAGCAGCCCGTCTACCTACGAGCAGTACTTC
abundance: .; j_gene: TRBJ1-2; len: 16; d_gene: .; v_gene: TRBV6-5; CDR3aa: CASSYSYQGLIYGYTF; CDR3nt: TGTGCCAGCAGTTACTCGTATCAGGGGTTGATCTATGGCTACACCTTC
abundance: .; j_gene: TRBJ1-4; len: 15; d_gene: TRBD1; v_gene: TRBV5-1; CDR3aa: CASSLLTGEDEKLFF; CDR3nt: TGCGCCAGCAGCTTGCTGACAGGGGAAGATGAAAAACTGTTTTTT
abundance: .; j_gene: TRBJ2-7; len: 14; d_gene: .; v_gene: TRBV27; CDR3aa: CASSPGGRAYEQYF; CDR3nt: TGTGCCAGCAGTCCCGGGGGAAGGGCCTACGAGCAGTACTTC
abundance: .; j_gene: TRBJ1-3; len: 16; d_gene: .; v_gene: TRBV7-9; CDR3aa: CASSSTPAASGNTIYF; CDR3nt: TGTGCCAGCAGCTCTACCCCCGCGGCCTCTGGAAACACCATATATTTT
abundance: .; j_gene: TRBJ1-1; len: 15; d_gene: .; v_gene: TRBV5-1; CDR3aa: CASSENRIVNTEAFF; CDR3nt: TGCGCCAGCAGCGAAAACAGGATAGTGAACACTGAAGCTTTCTTT
abundance: .; j_gene: TRBJ2-2; len: 16; d_gene: TRBD1; v_gene: TRBV5-8; CDR3aa: CASSARDRGPSGELFF; CDR3nt: TGTGCCAGCAGCGCCCGGGACAGGGGGCCTTCCGGGGAGCTGTTTTTT
abundance: .; j_gene: TRBJ2-7; len: 11; d_gene: .; v_gene: TRBV6-1; CDR3aa: CASSHREEQYF; CDR3nt: TGTGCCAGCAGTCACAGGGAGGAGCAGTACTTC
abundance: .; j_gene: TRBJ1-3; len: 16; d_gene: .; v_gene: TRBV7-4; CDR3aa: CASSPPRGASGNTIYF; CDR3nt: TGTGCCAGCAGCCCCCCACGCGGGGCCTCTGGAAACACCATATATTTT
abundance: few; j_gene: TRBJ1-2; len: 13; d_gene: .; v_gene: TRBV4-3; CDR3aa: CASSQGGAYGYTF; CDR3nt: TGCGCCAGCAGCCAAGGGGGCGCCTATGGCTACACCTTC
abundance: .; j_gene: TRBJ1-1; len: 14; d_gene: .; v_gene: TRBV10-2; CDR3aa: CASSENFMNTEAFF; CDR3nt: TGCGCCAGCAGTGAGAACTTCATGAACACTGAAGCTTTCTTT
abundance: .; j_gene: TRBJ2-1; len: 16; d_gene: TRBD2; v_gene: TRBV7-6; CDR3aa: CAPATSGRPPYNEQFF; CDR3nt: TGTGCCCCCGCGACTAGCGGGAGACCCCCCTACAATGAGCAGTTCTTC
abundance: few; j_gene: TRBJ1-5; len: 13; d_gene: .; v_gene: TRBV5-1; CDR3aa: CAIPRELNQPQHF; CDR3nt: TGCGCCATTCCCCGGGAGCTCAATCAGCCCCAGCATTTT
abundance: .; j_gene: TRBJ2-2; len: 15; d_gene: .; v_gene: TRBV19; CDR3aa: CASTNRVENTGELFF; CDR3nt: TGTGCCAGTACCAACAGGGTAGAGAACACCGGGGAGCTGTTTTTT
abundance: .; j_gene: TRBJ1-2; len: 13; d_gene: .; v_gene: TRBV5-6; CDR3aa: CASSLTEYDGYTF; CDR3nt: TGTGCCAGCAGCTTGACCGAGTATGATGGCTACACCTTC
abundance: .; j_gene: TRBJ1-4; len: 18; d_gene: TRBD1; v_gene: TRBV6-1; CDR3aa: CASSEKGTGGRTNEKLFF; CDR3nt: TGTGCCAGCAGTGAAAAGGGGACAGGGGGCCGCACTAATGAAAAACTGTTTTTT
abundance: .; j_gene: TRBJ1-2; len: 12; d_gene: .; v_gene: TRBV5-8; CDR3aa: CASPRGTSGYTF; CDR3nt: TGTGCCAGCCCCCGGGGGACGAGCGGCTACACCTTC
abundance: .; j_gene: TRBJ2-3; len: 16; d_gene: .; v_gene: TRBV28; CDR3aa: CASTGFRSPSTDTQYF; CDR3nt: TGTGCCAGCACGGGTTTCCGGTCCCCTAGCACAGATACGCAGTATTTT
abundance: .; j_gene: TRBJ2-1; len: 12; d_gene: .; v_gene: TRBV4-1; CDR3aa: CASSQDLSEQFF; CDR3nt: TGCGCCAGCAGCCAAGATCTGAGTGAGCAGTTCTTC
abundance: few; j_gene: TRBJ1-1; len: 15; d_gene: .; v_gene: TRBV6-1; CDR3aa: CASSEGGSSALTAFF; CDR3nt: TGTGCCAGCAGTGAAGGGGGCAGCTCAGCTCTGACGGCTTTCTTT
abundance: .; j_gene: TRBJ2-1; len: 16; d_gene: TRBD2; v_gene: TRBV9; CDR3aa: CASSDGTSGHYNEQFF; CDR3nt: TGTGCCAGCAGCGACGGGACTAGCGGACACTACAATGAGCAGTTCTTC
abundance: .; j_gene: TRBJ2-1; len: 12; d_gene: .; v_gene: TRBV4-1; CDR3aa: CASSQDQVQQFF; CDR3nt: TGCGCCAGCAGCCAAGATCAGGTACAGCAGTTCTTC
abundance: .; j_gene: TRBJ1-2; len: 15; d_gene: TRBD1; v_gene: TRBV5-6; CDR3aa: CASSSVLRQGYGYTF; CDR3nt: TGTGCCAGCAGCTCGGTCCTCCGACAGGGGTATGGCTACACCTTC
abundance: .; j_gene: TRBJ1-6; len: 14; d_gene: .; v_gene: TRBV4-1; CDR3aa: CASSQNLRGSPLHF; CDR3nt: TGCGCCAGCAGCCAGAATCTACGGGGTTCACCCCTCCACTTT
abundance: .; j_gene: TRBJ2-3; len: 13; d_gene: .; v_gene: TRBV5-1; CDR3aa: CASMWGATDTQYF; CDR3nt: TGCGCCAGCATGTGGGGCGCCACAGATACGCAGTATTTT
abundance: .; j_gene: TRBJ2-1; len: 16; d_gene: TRBD2; v_gene: TRBV9; CDR3aa: CASSVALLAGDNEQFF; CDR3nt: TGTGCCAGCAGCGTAGCTTTGCTAGCGGGAGACAATGAGCAGTTCTTC
abundance: .; j_gene: TRBJ1-2; len: 17; d_gene: .; v_gene: TRBV18; CDR3aa: CASSSVASRVQTYGYTF; CDR3nt: TGTGCCAGCTCATCGGTGGCATCCAGGGTCCAAACCTATGGCTACACCTTC
abundance: few; j_gene: TRBJ2-1; len: 16; d_gene: .; v_gene: TRBV9; CDR3aa: CASSENPRTDRDEQFF; CDR3nt: TGTGCCAGCAGCGAAAACCCGCGGACAGACCGGGATGAGCAGTTCTTC
abundance: .; j_gene: TRBJ2-7; len: 10; d_gene: TRBD2; v_gene: TRBV2; CDR3aa: CASSAGTTHF; CDR3nt: TGTGCCAGCAGCGCCGGGACTACTCACTTC
abundance: .; j_gene: TRBJ2-7; len: 13; d_gene: .; v_gene: TRBV6-5; CDR3aa: CASSKPGTYEQYF; CDR3nt: TGTGCCAGCAGTAAACCGGGGACCTACGAGCAGTACTTC
abundance: .; j_gene: TRBJ2-2; len: 16; d_gene: .; v_gene: TRBV28; CDR3aa: CASMAGGTQISGELFF; CDR3nt: TGTGCCAGCATGGCCGGCGGAACTCAAATATCCGGGGAGCTGTTTTTT
abundance: once; j_gene: TRBJ2-7; len: 12; d_gene: TRBD1; v_gene: TRBV30; CDR3aa: CAWGGQGYEQYF; CDR3nt: TGTGCCTGGGGGGGACAGGGCTACGAGCAGTACTTC
abundance: .; j_gene: TRBJ1-2; len: 13; d_gene: .; v_gene: TRBV30; CDR3aa: CAWSVAVRYGYTF; CDR3nt: TGTGCCTGGAGTGTAGCTGTTCGTTATGGCTACACCTTC